This T cell receptor (beta chain) was observed in a study of cytomegalovirus exposure and HLA in healthy donors. Germline V gene data show CDR1 as MNHEY and CDR2 as SMNVEV (reference sequence). This CDR3 has 16 amino acids. The J segment lost 4 bases and the V segment lost 5 bases, leaving 8 bases of the junction unmatched. This clone was found once. The antigen is unknown. Sequencing was performed with immunoSEQ multiplex PCR; in TCRdb, only in-frame clones are kept and a portion is missing. The table includes more than 110,000 clones, about 94% detected once. Study results and limitations: Cytomegalovirus-associated TCR beta chains were listed, numbering 164. Cytomegalovirus status, reportedly, was diagnosed with high specificity and sensitivity by the classifier.

This rearrangement joins TRBV27 to TRBJ2-5; 12 nucleotides align to TRBD2. This TCR derives from a man aged 18-30 years in good health and CMV-seropositive. Sequenced material: PBMCs. The CDR3 here is CASSARLAGARETQYF. CDR3 bases: TGTGCCAGCAGTGCGAGACTAGCGGGAGCTCGAGAGACCCAGTACTTC.